A selection of T cell receptor beta chains follows, all from one sample in a study of CD4+ T cells in melanoma. Generated by immunoSEQ multiplex PCR, the TCRdb table keeps only in-frame clones and is missing some. Of roughly 120,000 clones detected, roughly 90% appear once; the ten largest clones hold roughly 3.3%. Sequencing was carried out using peripheral blood. These receptors were collected from a human donor with melanoma. The CDR3 runs from the conserved cysteine through the conserved F or W. A D gene is named only where the DNA matches it firmly. The size entry is marked missing in some rows and otherwise reads once, few, many or a size class.

d_gene	abundance	j_gene	v_gene	CDR3nt	CDR3aa
-	-	TRBJ2-1	TRBV30	TGTGCCTGGAGTGTAGGGAGACAGTTCTACAATGAGCAGTTCTTC	CAWSVGRQFYNEQFF
-	-	TRBJ2-7	TRBV19	TGTGCCAGTAGTATTAAAGGCCTAGAATCCTACGAGCAGTACTTC	CASSIKGLESYEQYF
-	-	TRBJ2-7	TRBV19	TGTGCCAGTAGGGATGATGGGAGTAAGGGCGAGCAGTACTTC	CASRDDGSKGEQYF
-	-	TRBJ2-5	TRBV7-7	TGTGCCAGCAGCTTAGGATCCGAGGGGGCCCAGTACTTC	CASSLGSEGAQYF
-	-	TRBJ2-7	TRBV7-6	TGTGCCAGCAGCCCCTTCGCACAGGGCTCCTACGAGCAGTACTTC	CASSPFAQGSYEQYF
-	once	TRBJ2-4	TRBV6-1	TGTGCCAGCGGGGGGTCCGGGGTAAAAAACATTCAGTACTTC	CASGGSGVKNIQYF
-	-	TRBJ2-1	TRBV7-3	TGTGCCAGCAGCTTAACAGGGGGTGAGCAGTTCTTC	CASSLTGGEQFF
-	-	TRBJ2-3	TRBV6-5	TGTGCCAGCAGTTACTCGACGGGCGAGAGTACAGATACGCAGTATTTT	CASSYSTGESTDTQYF
-	-	TRBJ1-4	TRBV6-5	TGTGCCAGCAGTTCCTCGCGACAGATGGGAGAAAAACTGTTTTTT	CASSSSRQMGEKLFF
-	-	TRBJ2-3	TRBV6-4	TGTGCCAGCAGGGGGTTCGGAGTGGGGCCCACGACAGATACGCAGTATTTT	CASRGFGVGPTTDTQYF
TRBD2	-	TRBJ2-3	TRBV28	TGTGCCAGCAGTATTCAGGCGGGGGGTTGGGACACAGATACGCAGTATTTT	CASSIQAGGWDTDTQYF
TRBD1	-	TRBJ1-4	TRBV27	TGTGCCACCAGAGGGGGCGCAGCAACTAATGAAAAACTGTTTTTT	CATRGGAATNEKLFF
-	-	TRBJ2-3	TRBV11-2	TGTGCCAGCAACACGGACCTAGCTCCAGATACGCAGTATTTT	CASNTDLAPDTQYF
TRBD2	-	TRBJ2-3	TRBV7-2	TGTGCCAGCAGCTTAGCTAGGACTAGCGGGAGGGCCAGCTCTAGCACAGATACGCAGTATTTT	CASSLARTSGRASSSTDTQYF
TRBD2	-	TRBJ2-1	TRBV9	TGTGCCAGCAATTGGGGGGGGACTAGTGGCGGCGAGCAGTTCTTC	CASNWGGTSGGEQFF
TRBD1	-	TRBJ2-1	TRBV7-2	TGTGCCAGCAGCTTAGTACAGGGGGCAAATGAGCAGTTCTTC	CASSLVQGANEQFF
TRBD1	-	TRBJ1-2	TRBV10-3	TGTGCCATCAACGGACAGGGGAACTATGGCTACACCTTC	CAINGQGNYGYTF
-	-	TRBJ2-1	TRBV5-3	TGTGCCAGAAGCTTGGTAAGGGGCCACCAGTTCTTC	CARSLVRGHQFF
-	-	TRBJ2-1	TRBV19	TGTGCCAGTAGTCCCCAACCCGTGTCCTCCTACAATGAGCAGTTCTTC	CASSPQPVSSYNEQFF
TRBD1	-	TRBJ1-1	TRBV28	TGTGCCAGCAGTTTAGGGCGGCACAGGGGGAACACTGAAGCTTTCTTT	CASSLGRHRGNTEAFF
TRBD1	few	TRBJ1-1	TRBV20-1	TGCAGTGCTCCGGACAGGGACGAAGCTTTCTTT	CSAPDRDEAFF
-	-	TRBJ1-5	TRBV19	TGTGCCAGTAGCCTTAGGACACAGGTATATAGCAATCAGCCCCAGCATTTT	CASSLRTQVYSNQPQHF
-	-	TRBJ1-2	TRBV28	TGTGCCATCGGGGGCCGCTACTATGGCTACACCTTC	CAIGGRYYGYTF
-	-	TRBJ1-1	TRBV28	TGTGCCAGCAGTTTAGAGCGGGGATTGAACACTGAAGCTTTCTTT	CASSLERGLNTEAFF
TRBD1	-	TRBJ2-7	TRBV27	TGTGCCAGCAGCCCTAGGACAGGCCCCTACGAGCAGTACTTC	CASSPRTGPYEQYF
TRBD2	-	TRBJ2-7	TRBV19	TGTGCCAGTAGTATTCAGCGGGGGAGTGGGCTCGAGCAGTACTTC	CASSIQRGSGLEQYF
TRBD1	-	TRBJ1-1	TRBV5-1	TGCGCCAGCAGGACATCCACAGGGGATACTGAAGCTTTCTTT	CASRTSTGDTEAFF
TRBD1	-	TRBJ1-4	TRBV7-2	TGTGCCAGCAGCTTAGGGGGGACAGGGGGCCGACTTAATGAAAAACTGTTTTTT	CASSLGGTGGRLNEKLFF
TRBD2	-	TRBJ2-3	TRBV18	TGTGCCAGCTCACCAATCAGCGGGAGTAAATCGGCGCAGTATTTT	CASSPISGSKSAQYF
-	-	TRBJ1-5	TRBV19	TGTGCCAGTAGTATTAAGAGGAGTAGCAATCAGCCCCAGCATTTT	CASSIKRSSNQPQHF
TRBD1	-	TRBJ2-6	TRBV25-1	TGTGCCAGCAGTGAAGACAGGGGGCCTGGGGCCAACGTCCTGACTTTC	CASSEDRGPGANVLTF
-	-	TRBJ2-2	TRBV4-2	TGTGCCAGCAGCCAAGCAAGGGTGGCCGGGGAGCTGTTTTTT	CASSQARVAGELFF
TRBD1	-	TRBJ1-4	TRBV6-1	TGTGCCAGCAGTGAAGGGCTCAGGGGGATAGGTGAAAAACTGTTTTTT	CASSEGLRGIGEKLFF
-	-	TRBJ2-7	TRBV6-6	TGTGCCAGCAGTTACTCCAGGGTCGAGCAGTACTTC	CASSYSRVEQYF
-	few	TRBJ2-7	TRBV27	TGTGCCAGCCGTCGGAGGGCGGGGATTTCCTACGAGCAGTACTTC	CASRRRAGISYEQYF
TRBD2	-	TRBJ2-1	TRBV7-2	TGTGCCAGCAGCTTAGCAGCGGGGGGGGGAATTCCCCCCCACAATGAGCAGTTCTTC	CASSLAAGGGIPPHNEQFF
-	-	TRBJ2-5	TRBV18	TGTGCCAGCTCAAACCCTGACCAAGAGACCCAGTACTTC	CASSNPDQETQYF
TRBD1	-	TRBJ2-3	TRBV7-8	TGTGCCAGCAGCTTAGCGCGTGGACAGGGTGTCCCAGATACGCAGTATTTT	CASSLARGQGVPDTQYF
TRBD2	-	TRBJ2-1	TRBV28	TGTGCCAGCAGTTTCAGTAGCGGGGGTTTCAATGAGCAGTTCTTC	CASSFSSGGFNEQFF
-	-	TRBJ2-7	TRBV18	TGTGCCAGCTCACCACCGGGGGCAGTTGAGCAGTACTTC	CASSPPGAVEQYF